This TCR beta chain was sequenced during a study of blood T cells in healthy people across ages. Study summary: Per two T cells, template switching captured roughly one barcoded beta molecule.

Peripheral blood was drawn, ten milliliters per donor. A second 7 to 11 cycle PCR used barcoded and J-beta primers. From the 5' RACE reads, TCRdb called clonotypes with MiXCR, one entry per CDR3 protein. The sample consists of fewer than 2,000,000 distinct CDR3 sequences, roughly 32% of them appearing once. The CDR3 runs to 13 residues. Germline lookup yields CDR1 SGHRS and CDR2 YFSETQ. Germline trimming cut 4 bases from V and 4 bases from J; bases unmatched to any gene: 4. The origin of this receptor is a woman aged 25 to 45 in good health. The sample comprised blood. The V and J genes are TRBV5-1 and TRBJ2-5; TRBD2 aligns across 7 bases. The CDR3 reads CASSLTSTETQYF. DNA of the CDR3: TGCGCCAGCAGCCTGACTAGCACAGAGACCCAGTACTTC.